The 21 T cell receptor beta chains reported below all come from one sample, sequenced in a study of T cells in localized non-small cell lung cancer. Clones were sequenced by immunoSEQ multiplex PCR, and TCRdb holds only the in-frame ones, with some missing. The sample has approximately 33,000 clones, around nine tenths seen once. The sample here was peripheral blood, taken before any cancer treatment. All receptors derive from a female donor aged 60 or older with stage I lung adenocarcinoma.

In DNA, the CDR3 is TGTGCCAGGGACGCCGGGACAGGGGGTCCGGAGACCCAGTACTTC. Protein: CARDAGTGGPETQYF. The chain is built from TRBV2 and TRBJ2-5; 11 bases fit TRBD1. CDR1 is SNHLY, CDR2 FYNNEI, per germline. This CDR3 is 15 amino acids long. The V and J ends lost 9 bases and 5 bases, in that order; junction bases with no gene match: 11.

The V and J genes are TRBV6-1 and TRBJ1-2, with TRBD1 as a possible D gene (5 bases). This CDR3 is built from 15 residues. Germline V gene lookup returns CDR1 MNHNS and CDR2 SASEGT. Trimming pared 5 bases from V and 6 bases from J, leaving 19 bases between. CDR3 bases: TGTGCCAGCAGTTTGTTCCTGCAGGGAGGGGATGGCTACACCTTC. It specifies CASSLFLQGGDGYTF.

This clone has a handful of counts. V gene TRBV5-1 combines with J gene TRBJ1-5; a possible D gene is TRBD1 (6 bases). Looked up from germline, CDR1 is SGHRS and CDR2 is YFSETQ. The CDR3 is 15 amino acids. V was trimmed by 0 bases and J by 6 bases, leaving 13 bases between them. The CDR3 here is CASSLAGGVGQPQHF. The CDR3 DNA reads TGCGCCAGCAGCTTGGCTGGGGGCGTGGGTCAGCCCCAGCATTTT.

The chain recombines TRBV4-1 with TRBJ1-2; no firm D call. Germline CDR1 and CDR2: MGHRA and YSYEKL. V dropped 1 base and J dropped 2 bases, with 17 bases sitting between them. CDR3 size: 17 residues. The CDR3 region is CASSQVADSLANYGYTF. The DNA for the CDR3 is TGCGCCAGCAGCCAAGTGGCGGACTCTCTCGCCAACTATGGCTACACCTTC.

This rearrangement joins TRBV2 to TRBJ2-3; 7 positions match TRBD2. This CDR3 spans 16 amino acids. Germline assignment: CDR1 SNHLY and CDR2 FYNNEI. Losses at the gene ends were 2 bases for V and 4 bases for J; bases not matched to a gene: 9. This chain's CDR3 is CASSEMARGGSDTQYF. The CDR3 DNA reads TGTGCCAGCAGTGAAATGGCCCGCGGGGGATCAGATACGCAGTATTTT. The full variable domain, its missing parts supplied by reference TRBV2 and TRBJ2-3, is EPEVTQTPSHQVTQMGQEVILRCVPISNHLYFYWYRQILGQKVEFLVSFYNNEISEKSEIFDDQFSVERPDGSNFTLKIRSTKLEDSAMYFCASSEMARGGSDTQYFGPGTRLTVL.

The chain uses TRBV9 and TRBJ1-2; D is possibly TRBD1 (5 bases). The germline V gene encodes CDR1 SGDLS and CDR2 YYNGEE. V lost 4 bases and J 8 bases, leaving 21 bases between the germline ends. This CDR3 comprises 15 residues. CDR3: CASSLLDQGVEGYTF. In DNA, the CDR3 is TGTGCCAGCAGCCTCCTTGACCAGGGAGTTGAGGGCTACACCTTC.

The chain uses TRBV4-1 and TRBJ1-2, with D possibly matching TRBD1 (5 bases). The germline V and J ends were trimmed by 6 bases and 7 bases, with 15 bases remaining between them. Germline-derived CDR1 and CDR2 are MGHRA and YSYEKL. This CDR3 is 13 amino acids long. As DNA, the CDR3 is TGCGCCAGCAGGCCCCTGGGGGGAGGTGGCTACACCTTC. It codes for CASRPLGGGGYTF.

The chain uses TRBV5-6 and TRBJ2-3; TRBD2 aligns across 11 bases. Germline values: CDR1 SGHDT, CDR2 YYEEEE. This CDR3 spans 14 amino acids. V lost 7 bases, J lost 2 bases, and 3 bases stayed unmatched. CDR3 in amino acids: CASSSGGPTDTQYF. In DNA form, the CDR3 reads TGTGCCAGCTCTAGCGGGGGGCCCACAGATACGCAGTATTTT.

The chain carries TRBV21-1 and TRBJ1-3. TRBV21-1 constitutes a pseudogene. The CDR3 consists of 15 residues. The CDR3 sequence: CASSKARGSGNTIYF. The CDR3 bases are TGTGCCAGCAGCAAAGCGCGAGGGAGTGGAAACACCATATATTTT.

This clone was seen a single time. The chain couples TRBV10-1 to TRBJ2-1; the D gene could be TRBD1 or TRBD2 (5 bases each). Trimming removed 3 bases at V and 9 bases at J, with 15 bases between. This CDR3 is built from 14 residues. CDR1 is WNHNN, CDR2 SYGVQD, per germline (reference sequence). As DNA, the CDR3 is TGCGCCAGCAGTGACGGGACGGCCCTCCCTGAGCAGTTCTTC. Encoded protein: CASSDGTALPEQFF.

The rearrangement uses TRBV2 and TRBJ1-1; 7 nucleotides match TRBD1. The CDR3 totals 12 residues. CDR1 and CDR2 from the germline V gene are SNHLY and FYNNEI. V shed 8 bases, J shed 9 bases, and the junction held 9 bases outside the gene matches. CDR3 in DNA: TGTGCCAGCCCAGGGGGAGGGATACAAGCTTTCTTT. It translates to CASPGGGIQAFF.

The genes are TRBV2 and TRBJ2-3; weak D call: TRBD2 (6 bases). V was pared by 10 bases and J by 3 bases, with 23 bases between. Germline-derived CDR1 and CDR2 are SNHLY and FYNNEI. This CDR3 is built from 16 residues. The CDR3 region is CATAPYPVGRTDTQYF. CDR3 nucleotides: TGTGCCACCGCCCCCTACCCCGTAGGGAGGACAGATACGCAGTATTTT.

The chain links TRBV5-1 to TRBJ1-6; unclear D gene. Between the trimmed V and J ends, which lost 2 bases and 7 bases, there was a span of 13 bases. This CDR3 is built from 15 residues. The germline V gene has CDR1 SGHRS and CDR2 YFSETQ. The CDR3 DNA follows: TGCGCCAGCAGCTTCGGCGGGGTTGAGAATTCACCCCTCCACTTT. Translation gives CASSFGGVENSPLHF. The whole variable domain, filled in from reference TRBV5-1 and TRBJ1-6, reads KAGVTQTPRYLIKTRGQQVTLSCSPISGHRSVSWYQQTPGQGLQFLFEYFSETQRNKGNFPGRFSGRQFSNSRSEMNVSTLELGDSALYLCASSFGGVENSPLHFGNGTRLTVT.

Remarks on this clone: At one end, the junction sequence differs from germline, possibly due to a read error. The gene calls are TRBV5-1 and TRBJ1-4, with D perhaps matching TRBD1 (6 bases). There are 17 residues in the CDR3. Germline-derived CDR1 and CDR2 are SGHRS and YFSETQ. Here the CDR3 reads CVSSPGGQMKAREKLFF. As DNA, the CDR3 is TGCGTCAGCAGCCCCGGGGGACAAATGAAGGCGAGGGAAAAACTGTTTTTT.

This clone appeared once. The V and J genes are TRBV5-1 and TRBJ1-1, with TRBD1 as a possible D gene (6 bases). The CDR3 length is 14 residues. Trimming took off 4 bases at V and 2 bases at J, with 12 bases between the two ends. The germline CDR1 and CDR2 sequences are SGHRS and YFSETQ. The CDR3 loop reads CASSPWGRNTEAFF. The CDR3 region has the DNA TGCGCCAGCAGCCCCTGGGGGCGTAACACTGAAGCTTTCTTT.

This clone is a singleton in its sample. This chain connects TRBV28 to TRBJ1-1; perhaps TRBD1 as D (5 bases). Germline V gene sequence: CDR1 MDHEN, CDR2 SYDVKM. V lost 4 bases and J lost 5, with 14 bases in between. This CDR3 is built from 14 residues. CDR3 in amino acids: CASSSPRVRTEAFF. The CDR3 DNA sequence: TGTGCCAGCAGTTCCCCCAGGGTAAGGACTGAAGCTTTCTTT. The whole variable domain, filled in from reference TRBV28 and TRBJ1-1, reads DVKVTQSSRYLVKRTGEKVFLECVQDMDHENMFWYRQDPGLGLRLIYFSYDVKMKEKGDIPEGYSVSREKKERFSLILESASTNQTSMYLCASSSPRVRTEAFFGQGTRLTVV.

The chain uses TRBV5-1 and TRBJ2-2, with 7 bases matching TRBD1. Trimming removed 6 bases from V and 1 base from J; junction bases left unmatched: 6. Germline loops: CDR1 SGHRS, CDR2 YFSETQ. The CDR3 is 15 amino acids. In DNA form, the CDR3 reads TGCGCCAGCAAGGGGGCAGGGGTGAACACCGGGGAGCTGTTTTTT. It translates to CASKGAGVNTGELFF. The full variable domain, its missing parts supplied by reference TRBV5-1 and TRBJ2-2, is KAGVTQTPRYLIKTRGQQVTLSCSPISGHRSVSWYQQTPGQGLQFLFEYFSETQRNKGNFPGRFSGRQFSNSRSEMNVSTLELGDSALYLCASKGAGVNTGELFFGEGSRLTVL.

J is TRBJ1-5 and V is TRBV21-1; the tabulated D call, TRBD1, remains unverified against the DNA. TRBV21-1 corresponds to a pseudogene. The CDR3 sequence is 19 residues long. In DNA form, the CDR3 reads TGTGCCAGCAGCATCTTCCGTAGGGACAGGGGCTATAGCAATCAGCCCCAGCATTTT. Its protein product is CASSIFRRDRGYSNQPQHF.

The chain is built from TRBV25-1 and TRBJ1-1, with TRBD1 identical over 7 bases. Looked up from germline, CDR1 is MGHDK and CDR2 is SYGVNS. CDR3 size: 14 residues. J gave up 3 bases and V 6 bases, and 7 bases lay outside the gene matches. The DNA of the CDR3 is TGTGCCAGCAGCCAAACAGGGGTTGACACTGAAGCTTTCTTT. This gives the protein CASSQTGVDTEAFF.

The CDR3 DNA sequence: TGTGCCAGCACCTCGGAGGGCTCCACTGAAGCTTTCTTT. It codes for CASTSEGSTEAFF. This chain uses TRBV6-6 with TRBJ1-1; no reliable D call. Germline V gene data show CDR1 as MNHNY and CDR2 as SVGAGI (reference sequence). The CDR3 length is 13 residues. Deletions cut 7 bases from V and 4 bases from J, with 13 bases between.

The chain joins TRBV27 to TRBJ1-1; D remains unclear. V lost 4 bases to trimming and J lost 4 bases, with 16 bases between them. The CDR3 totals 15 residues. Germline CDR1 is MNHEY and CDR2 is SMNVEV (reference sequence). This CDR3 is CASSSNHRGGTEAFF. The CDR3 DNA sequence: TGTGCCAGCAGTTCCAACCACCGGGGTGGCACTGAAGCTTTCTTT.